What follows describes a single T cell receptor beta chain. The CDR3 consists of 17 residues. In germline, CDR1 is LGHDT, CDR2 YNNKEL (reference sequence). After removal of 1 base from V and 7 bases from J, the junction contained 12 bases not matched to a gene. The record originates from a study of blood T cell repertoires in COVID-19. Background on the study: Sources were T cells, B-cell-depleted T cells, or PBMCs; the material itself was cDNA or gDNA.

Clones were read by immunoSEQ multiplex PCR, and TCRdb kept only the in-frame ones, dropping some. This sample has around 350,000 clones; around 84% occur once, and the top ten carry under 3%. J is TRBJ2-2 and V is TRBV3-1 (or the pseudogene TRBV3-2); TRBD2 matches at 7 bases. This TCR came from a human donor in a cohort sampled during active COVID-19. Sample: peripheral blood. The CDR3 DNA reads TGTGCCAGCAGCCAAGGTGGTAGCGGGCAAATTTTCGGGGAGCTGTTTTTT. It codes for CASSQGGSGQIFGELFF.